This T cell receptor (beta chain) was identified during a study of T cell responses to AZD1222 COVID-19 vaccine. Study-level findings and limits: Compared with day 0, the breadth and depth of the Spike-specific TCR repertoire rose significantly after two doses of AZD1222. The peak T cell response came first, and repertoires were sampled only after it.

Sequenced by immunoSEQ multiplex PCR; TCRdb stores in-frame clones only, minus some. Of 180,000 or so clones listed, around nine tenths are singletons. Analyses pooled second doses at about 4 or about 12 weeks. This clone turned up a few times. Its antigen is as yet unknown. Sequenced here: peripheral blood, sampled 28 days after the second AZD1222 dose. The receptor was derived from an adult who received the AZD1222 COVID-19 vaccine.

The chain's CDR3 is CASSHVGGHYEQYF. DNA for the CDR3: TGCGCCAGCAGTCACGTCGGGGGCCACTACGAGCAGTACTTC. This sequence joins TRBV23-1 and TRBJ2-7; perhaps D is TRBD1 or TRBD2 (6 bases each). TRBV23-1 is noted as an ORF with a role that remains uncertain. V was clipped by 3 bases and J by 3 bases, with 12 bases between them. This CDR3 has 14 residues.